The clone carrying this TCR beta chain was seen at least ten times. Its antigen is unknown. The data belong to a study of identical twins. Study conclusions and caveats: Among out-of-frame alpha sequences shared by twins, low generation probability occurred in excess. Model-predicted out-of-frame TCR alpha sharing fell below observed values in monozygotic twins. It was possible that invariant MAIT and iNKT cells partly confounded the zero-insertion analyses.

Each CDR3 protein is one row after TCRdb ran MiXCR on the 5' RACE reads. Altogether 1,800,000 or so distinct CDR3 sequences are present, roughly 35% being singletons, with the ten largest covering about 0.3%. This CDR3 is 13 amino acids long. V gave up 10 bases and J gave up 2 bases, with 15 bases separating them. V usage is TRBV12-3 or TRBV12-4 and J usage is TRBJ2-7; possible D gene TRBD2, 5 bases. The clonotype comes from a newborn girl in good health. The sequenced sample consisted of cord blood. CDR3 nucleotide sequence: TGTGCCATTCAGAAGCGGTTCCCCTACGAGCAGTACTTC. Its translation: CAIQKRFPYEQYF.